What follows are 26 T cell receptor beta chains derived from one specimen sequenced in a study of cytomegalovirus exposure and HLA in healthy donors. 60 Vbeta and 13 Jbeta primers were used in PCR. Clones were sequenced by immunoSEQ multiplex PCR, and TCRdb holds only the in-frame ones, with some missing. The data hold about 210,000 clones, with 80% to 90% observed a single time. The sample comprised PBMCs. The receptors come from a girl aged 2 to 10 in good health and CMV-seronegative.

The V gene is TRBV10-1, the J gene TRBJ2-1, with 7 nucleotides matching TRBD2. Looked up from germline, CDR1 is WNHNN and CDR2 is SYGVQD (reference sequence). CDR3 length: 17 residues. After removal of 4 bases from V and 0 bases from J, the junction contained 9 bases not matched to a gene. The CDR3 is CASSVGSGSYSYNEQFF. The CDR3 DNA follows: TGCGCCAGCAGTGTCGGTAGCGGGTCTTACTCCTACAATGAGCAGTTCTTC.

The genes are TRBV11-3 and TRBJ2-3, with D unresolved. Between the trimmed V and J ends, which lost 2 bases and 1 base, there was a span of 4 bases. The CDR3 is made up of 13 amino acids. Germline-derived CDR1 and CDR2 are SGHNT and YENEEA. The CDR3 coding sequence is TGTGCCAGCAGCTTACAGGGCACAGATACGCAGTATTTT. This encodes CASSLQGTDTQYF. Together with reference TRBV11-3 and TRBJ2-3, the CDR3 gives the full variable domain: EAGVVQSPRYKIIEKKQPVAFWCNPISGHNTLYWYLQNLGQGPELLIRYENEEAVDDSQLPKDRFSAERLKGVDSTLKIQPAELGDSAVYLCASSLQGTDTQYFGPGTRLTVL.

The chain combines TRBV2 with TRBJ2-1, with 10 bases identical to TRBD2. The trim removed 6 bases at V and 6 bases at J, leaving 11 bases unmatched. This CDR3 has 16 amino acids. The germline V gene encodes CDR1 SNHLY and CDR2 FYNNEI. Written as DNA, the CDR3 is TGTGCCAGCAGGGGGGCTAGCGGGAGTATGAGCAATGAGCAGTTCTTC. Amino acids: CASRGASGSMSNEQFF.

This clone was detected only a few times. The DNA of the CDR3 is TGCGCCAGCAGCTCTACACCTTCCGGGACAGGGGGTCGCACAGATACGCAGTATTTT. Protein product: CASSSTPSGTGGRTDTQYF. The V and J genes are TRBV5-1 and TRBJ2-3; TRBD1 aligns across 11 bases. This CDR3 has 19 amino acids. With V trimmed by 3 bases and J by 1 base, 13 bases remained unmatched. The germline gives CDR1 SGHRS, CDR2 YFSETQ.

V and J are TRBV6-5 and TRBJ2-1; 7 bases are a match to TRBD2. Germline V CDR1 and CDR2: MNHEY, SVGAGI. The V gene end was trimmed by 7 bases and the J gene end by 11 bases; junction bases not matched to a gene: 8. There are 12 residues in the CDR3. The CDR3 DNA follows: TGTGCCAGCATCCAGACGGGGGGTCAGCAGTTCTTC. Translating it yields CASIQTGGQQFF.

The J gene is TRBJ1-5, the V gene TRBV6-6, with TRBD1 matching 11 bases. J lost 4 bases, V lost 5 bases, and 4 bases had no gene match. The CDR3 totals 15 residues. Germline CDR1 MNHNY, CDR2 SVGAGI (reference sequence). CDR3 in amino acids: CASSTDRGPNQPQHF. CDR3 DNA: TGTGCCAGCAGTACGGACAGGGGGCCAAATCAGCCCCAGCATTTT.

The genes are TRBV11-3 and TRBJ2-1, with 7 nucleotides matching TRBD2. This CDR3 has 14 amino acids. V lost 1 base to trimming and J lost 5 bases; unmatched junction nucleotides: 2. CDR1 and CDR2 (germline): SGHNT, YENEEA. CDR3 amino acids: CASSLGLANNEQFF. DNA for the CDR3: TGTGCCAGCAGCTTAGGACTAGCCAACAATGAGCAGTTCTTC.

This chain uses TRBV5-4 with TRBJ1-1, with D perhaps TRBD1 (5 bases). Germline values: CDR1 SGHNT, CDR2 YYREEE (reference sequence). V lost 3 bases to trimming and J lost 8 bases, with 11 bases between them. This CDR3 spans 12 amino acids. The CDR3 region is CASSSSSGEAFF. In DNA form, the CDR3 reads TGTGCCAGCAGCTCTTCGTCAGGGGAAGCTTTCTTT. Full variable domain (remainder filled in from reference TRBV5-4 and TRBJ1-1): ETGVTQSPTHLIKTRGQQVTLRCSSQSGHNTVSWYQQALGQGPQFIFQYYREEENGRGNFPPRFSGLQFPNYSSELNVNALELDDSALYLCASSSSSGEAFFGQGTRLTVV.

This clone was counted a few times. This chain joins TRBV7-9 and TRBJ2-7, with D hard to call. Trimming removed 1 base at V and 2 bases at J, with 12 bases between. The CDR3 is 15 amino acids. Germline CDR1 SEHNR, CDR2 FQNEAQ (reference sequence). CDR3 sequence: CASSLENRSPYEQYF. The CDR3 nucleotides are TGTGCCAGCAGCTTAGAAAACAGATCCCCCTACGAGCAGTACTTC. Complete variable domain (other parts from reference TRBV7-9 and TRBJ2-7): DTGVSQNPRHKITKRGQNVTFRCDPISEHNRLYWYRQTLGQGPEFLTYFQNEAQLEKSRLLSDRFSAERPKGSFSTLEIQRTEQGDSAMYLCASSLENRSPYEQYFGPGTRLTVT.

The rearrangement joins TRBV7-9 to TRBJ2-3, with 10 positions matching TRBD2. There are 16 residues in the CDR3. Germline V gene sequence: CDR1 SEHNR, CDR2 FQNEAQ (reference sequence). The V and J ends lost 1 base and 2 bases, in that order; junction bases with no gene match: 3. CDR3 in DNA: TGTGCCAGCAGCTTAGTTAGCGGGGGGAACACAGATACGCAGTATTTT. Amino acids: CASSLVSGGNTDTQYF. Full variable domain (outside the CDR3, taken from reference TRBV7-9 and TRBJ2-3): DTGVSQNPRHKITKRGQNVTFRCDPISEHNRLYWYRQTLGQGPEFLTYFQNEAQLEKSRLLSDRFSAERPKGSFSTLEIQRTEQGDSAMYLCASSLVSGGNTDTQYFGPGTRLTVL.

This clone was seen once. V is TRBV7-8 and J is TRBJ1-1, with D possibly matching TRBD1 (6 bases). The CDR3 spans 14 residues. The V gene lost 4 bases and the J gene lost 4 bases, with 13 bases spanning the gap. The germline gives CDR1 SGHVS, CDR2 FQNEAQ. The CDR3 nucleotides read TGTGCCAGCAGCTCTCAGGGGAGGGGCACTGAAGCTTTCTTT. Translating it yields CASSSQGRGTEAFF.

This clone was seen a handful of times. The chain carries TRBV4-1 and TRBJ2-3, with D possibly TRBD2 on 6 matching bases. CDR1 and CDR2 from the germline V gene are MGHRA and YSYEKL. Trimming took off 0 bases at V and 3 bases at J, with 13 bases between the two ends. The CDR3 length is 16 residues. CDR3 sequence: CASSQESIRGTDTQYF. The CDR3 DNA reads TGCGCCAGCAGCCAAGAGTCCATCCGGGGGACAGATACGCAGTATTTT.

Written as DNA, the CDR3 is TGTGCCGGGGACAGGGGGACTGAAGCTTTCTTT. Translating it yields CAGDRGTEAFF. The rearrangement joins TRBV30 to TRBJ1-1; TRBD1 matches 11 bases. V gave up 8 bases and J gave up 5 bases; unmatched junction bases: 1. Germline CDR1 is GTSNPN and CDR2 is SVGIG (reference sequence). The CDR3 covers 11 residues.

The V and J genes are TRBV2 and TRBJ1-2; 9 positions match TRBD1. The germline gives CDR1 SNHLY, CDR2 FYNNEI. The J segment lost 7 bases and the V segment lost 3 bases, leaving 6 bases of the junction unmatched. The CDR3 is 14 amino acids. CDR3 region: CASSDSGDRVGYTF. Written as DNA, the CDR3 is TGTGCCAGCAGTGATTCGGGGGACAGGGTTGGCTACACCTTC.

The chain carries TRBV6-6 and TRBJ2-5; 8 bases fit TRBD1. The germline V gene has CDR1 MNHNY and CDR2 SVGAGI (reference sequence). V was clipped by 6 bases and J by 5 bases; unmatched bases: 8. This CDR3 contains 14 residues. CDR3 residues: CASRVPGGGETQYF. DNA for the CDR3: TGTGCCAGCAGGGTACCAGGGGGCGGGGAGACCCAGTACTTC.

The V gene is TRBV11-2, the J gene TRBJ1-4, with 9 bases identical to TRBD1. The V and J ends lost 4 bases and 10 bases, in that order; junction bases with no gene match: 10. Germline CDR1 is SGHAT and CDR2 is FQNNGV. This CDR3 contains 15 residues. The CDR3 DNA sequence: TGTGCCAGCAGCTGGCCGGGACAGGGTAACGCAAAACTGTTTTTT. Its protein product is CASSWPGQGNAKLFF.

The rearrangement uses TRBV5-4 and TRBJ1-2; maybe TRBD1 (5 bases). Trimming stripped 4 bases from V and 5 bases from J, with 12 bases between. Germline CDR1 is SGHNT and CDR2 is YYREEE (reference sequence). The CDR3 length is 13 residues. CDR3 loop: CASSRSGGYGYTF. The CDR3, as DNA: TGTGCCAGCAGCCGTAGCGGGGGATATGGCTACACCTTC.

This sequence joins TRBV6-6 and TRBJ1-4; D is uncertain. This CDR3 has 14 residues. Trimming shortened V by 0 bases and J by 6 bases, and 8 bases separated the two germline ends. Germline V CDR1 and CDR2: MNHNY, SVGAGI (reference sequence). The CDR3 DNA reads TGTGCCAGCAGTTACTCGAGGAGCCATGAAAAACTGTTTTTT. This sequence encodes CASSYSRSHEKLFF.

The V call is TRBV6-1, the J call TRBJ1-2; 7 bases map to TRBD1. The V and J ends lost 2 bases and 0 bases, in that order; junction bases with no gene match: 3. Germline CDR1 and CDR2: MNHNS and SASEGT. The CDR3 loop spans 15 amino acids. CDR3 DNA sequence: TGTGCCAGCAGTGAACAGGGGGAGTCTAACTATGGCTACACCTTC. This encodes CASSEQGESNYGYTF.

This rearrangement joins TRBV5-1 to TRBJ1-2; D unresolved. V lost 0 bases and J lost 4, with 13 bases in between. The V gene's germline CDR1 is SGHRS and CDR2 YFSETQ. This CDR3 has 15 residues. In DNA, the CDR3 is TGCGCCAGCAGCTTGGGGAGAGGGTCCCGCTATGGCTACACCTTC. Residues: CASSLGRGSRYGYTF.

The rearrangement uses TRBV27 and TRBJ2-2; 9 positions match TRBD1. CDR1 is MNHEY, CDR2 SMNVEV, per germline (reference sequence). This CDR3 has 15 amino acids. Losses at the gene ends were 2 bases for V and 6 bases for J; bases not matched to a gene: 4. CDR3 region: CASSLRDRVAGELFF. For the CDR3, the DNA is TGTGCCAGCAGTTTACGGGACAGGGTGGCCGGGGAGCTGTTTTTT.

The chain combines TRBV10-3 with TRBJ2-3, with TRBD2 matching 14 bases. The CDR3 is 17 residues long. J was trimmed by 2 bases and V by 4 bases; bases with no gene match: 5. Germline V gives CDR1 ENHRY, CDR2 SYGVKD. Here the CDR3 DNA reads TGTGCCATCAGTGCGACTAGCGGGAGGGCCGACACAGATACGCAGTATTTT. It encodes CAISATSGRADTDTQYF.

V gene TRBV5-4 combines with J gene TRBJ1-3; 9 nucleotides line up with TRBD1. CDR1 is SGHNT, CDR2 YYREEE, per germline (reference sequence). The trim removed 4 bases at V and 8 bases at J, leaving 7 bases unmatched. The CDR3 runs to 14 residues. In DNA form, the CDR3 reads TGTGCCAGCAGCGGGACAGGGCTCGGGGACACCATATATTTT. This gives the protein CASSGTGLGDTIYF.

The rearrangement links TRBV18 to TRBJ1-1, with TRBD1 as a possible D gene (5 bases). V lost 0 bases and J 4 bases, leaving 9 bases between the germline ends. The CDR3 has 14 amino acids. Germline CDR1 reads KGHSH; CDR2 reads LQKENI. The CDR3 loop is CASSPPSGVTEAFF. CDR3 DNA sequence: TGTGCCAGCTCACCACCATCGGGGGTCACTGAAGCTTTCTTT.

The chain combines TRBV6-5 with TRBJ2-1, with D possibly matching TRBD1 (5 bases). This CDR3 has 15 residues. The germline gives CDR1 MNHEY, CDR2 SVGAGI. V lost 0 bases, J lost 6 bases, and 12 bases lay in between. The CDR3 region has the DNA TGTGCCAGCAGTTACTCGAGGCAGGGTATCAATGAGCAGTTCTTC. Translated: CASSYSRQGINEQFF.

The chain is built from TRBV11-2 and TRBJ1-2; D not certain. CDR1 and CDR2 from the germline V gene are SGHAT and FQNNGV. This CDR3 region has 12 residues. The V end lost 5 bases, the J end lost 8 bases, and 12 bases lay between the germline ends. This CDR3 reads CASSPGPWGYTF. In DNA, the CDR3 is TGTGCCAGCAGCCCCGGTCCCTGGGGCTACACCTTC.